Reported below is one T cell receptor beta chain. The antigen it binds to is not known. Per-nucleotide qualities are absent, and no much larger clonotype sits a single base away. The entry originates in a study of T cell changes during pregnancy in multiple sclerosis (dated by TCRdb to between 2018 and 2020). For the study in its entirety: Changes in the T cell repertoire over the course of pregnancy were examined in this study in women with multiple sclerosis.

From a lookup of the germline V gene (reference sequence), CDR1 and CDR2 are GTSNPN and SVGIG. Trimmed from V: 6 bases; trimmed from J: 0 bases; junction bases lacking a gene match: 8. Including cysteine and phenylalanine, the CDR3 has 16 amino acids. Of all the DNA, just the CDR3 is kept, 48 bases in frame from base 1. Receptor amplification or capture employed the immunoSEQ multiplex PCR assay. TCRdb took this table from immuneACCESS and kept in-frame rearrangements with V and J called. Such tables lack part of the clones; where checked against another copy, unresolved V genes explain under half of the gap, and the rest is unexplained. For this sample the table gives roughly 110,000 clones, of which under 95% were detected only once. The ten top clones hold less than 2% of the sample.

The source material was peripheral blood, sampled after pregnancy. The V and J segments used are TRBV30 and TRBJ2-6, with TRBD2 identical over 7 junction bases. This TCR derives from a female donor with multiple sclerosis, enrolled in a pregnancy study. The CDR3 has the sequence CACPREGFSGANVLTF. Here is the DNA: TGTGCCTGCCCCAGGGAGGGATTCTCTGGGGCCAACGTCCTGACTTTC.